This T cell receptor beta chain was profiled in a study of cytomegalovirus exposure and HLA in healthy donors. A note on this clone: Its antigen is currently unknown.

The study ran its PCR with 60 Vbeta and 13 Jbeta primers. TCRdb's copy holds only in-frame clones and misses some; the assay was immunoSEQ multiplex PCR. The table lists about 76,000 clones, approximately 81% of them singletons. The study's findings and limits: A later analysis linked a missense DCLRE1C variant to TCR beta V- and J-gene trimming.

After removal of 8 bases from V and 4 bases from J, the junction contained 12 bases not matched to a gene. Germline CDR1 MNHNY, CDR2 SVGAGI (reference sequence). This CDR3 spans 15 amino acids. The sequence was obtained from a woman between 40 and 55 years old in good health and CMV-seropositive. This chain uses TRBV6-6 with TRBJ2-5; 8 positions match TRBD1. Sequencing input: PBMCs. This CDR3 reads CASVRWAGGAETQYF. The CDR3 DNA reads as TGTGCCAGCGTAAGATGGGCAGGGGGCGCAGAGACCCAGTACTTC.